By share, the clone carrying this T cell receptor beta chain counts as medium-sized. Its antigen is as yet unknown. This sample is part of a study of T cells in localized non-small cell lung cancer. Findings and limits, study-wide: Turning up in adjacent lung were a median around 60 of the top 100 tumor clones.

Trimming took off 1 base at V and 0 bases at J, with 5 bases between the two ends. The length of the CDR3 is 14 residues. The germline gives CDR1 SGHDN, CDR2 FVKESK. Measured with immunoSEQ multiplex PCR; TCRdb has only the in-frame clones, and not every one. The data hold 8,200 or so clones, with around 60% observed a single time. This sequence was found in an older male donor with stage I squamous cell lung carcinoma. Sequencing was performed on lymph node tissue, taken before any cancer treatment. This rearrangement joins TRBV14 to TRBJ2-3; D gene uncertain. CDR3 in DNA: TGTGCCAGCAGCCAAGGTTTTAGCACAGATACGCAGTATTTT. Protein product: CASSQGFSTDTQYF.